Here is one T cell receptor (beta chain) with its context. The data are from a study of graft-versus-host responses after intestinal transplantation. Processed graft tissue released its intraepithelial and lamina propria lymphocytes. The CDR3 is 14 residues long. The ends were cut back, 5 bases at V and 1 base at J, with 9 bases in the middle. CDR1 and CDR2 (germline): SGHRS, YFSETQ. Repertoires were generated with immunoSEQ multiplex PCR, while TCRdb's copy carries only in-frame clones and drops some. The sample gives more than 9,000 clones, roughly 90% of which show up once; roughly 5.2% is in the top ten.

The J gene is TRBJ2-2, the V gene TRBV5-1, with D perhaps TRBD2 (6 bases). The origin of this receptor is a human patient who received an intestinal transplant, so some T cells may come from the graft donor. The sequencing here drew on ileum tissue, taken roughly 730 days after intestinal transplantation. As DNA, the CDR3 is TGCGCCAGCAGGGGGGACTTGAACACCGGGGAGCTGTTTTTT. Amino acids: CASRGDLNTGELFF.